The sequence of this T cell receptor (beta chain) was determined in a study of response to subunit inactivated influenza vaccine. Trimming cost V 5 bases and J 6 bases, with 23 bases left between them. CDR3 length: 16 amino acids. The V gene's germline CDR1 is DFQATT and CDR2 SNEGSKA (reference sequence). TCRdb reprocessed the RT-PCR reads with MiXCR, giving one entry per CDR3 protein. The sample records hundreds of thousands of distinct CDR3 sequences, 7.6% being singletons. This clonotype was detected only a few times. Its antigen is still unknown. Study results and limitations: With each seasonal influenza vaccination, the authors suggested, few new T cells are recruited.

This sequence was found in a man aged 45-69 years who received an inactivated influenza vaccine. Sequencing used PBMCs from blood, obtained around 2 years after vaccination. This rearrangement joins TRBV20-1 to TRBJ2-1; a possible D gene is TRBD2 (6 bases). CDR3 nucleotide sequence: TGCAGTGCTCCTCGCTACCCGGGACTCAGACCCAATGAGCAGTTCTTC. Encoded protein: CSAPRYPGLRPNEQFF.